Below, 21 T cell receptor beta chains from the same sample are listed, as sequenced in a study of PD-L1 blockade in urothelial cancer (dated by TCRdb to 2017 to 2019). Receptors were amplified or captured by the immunoSEQ multiplex PCR assay. The immuneACCESS repertoire file appears here via TCRdb, limited to in-frame rearrangements. These files lack a portion of the clones; in checked studies, under half of the deficit traces to unresolved V genes, and the cause of the others is not known. This sample gives approximately 47,000 clones in total; approximately 78% of them show up just once. In total, the top ten clones hold roughly 1.9% of the sample. The time point label of this sample denotes: pretreatment peripheral blood. Sequenced material: PBMCs, taken around atezolizumab (anti-PD-L1) treatment. Receptors were obtained from a man aged 50 or older with urothelial cancer.

The gene calls are TRBV5-1 and TRBJ2-3, with 10 nucleotides matching TRBD2. The germline V gene encodes CDR1 SGHRS and CDR2 YFSETQ. The CDR3 runs to 16 residues. The V segment lost 5 bases and the J segment 5 bases; nucleotides outside the gene matches: 11. This chain's CDR3 is CASRDGASGSLDTQYF. Here the CDR3 DNA reads TGCGCCAGCAGGGATGGGGCTAGCGGGAGTTTAGATACGCAGTATTTT.

V is TRBV5-1 and J is TRBJ2-4; a possible D gene is TRBD2 (6 bases). Deletions cut 5 bases from V and 0 bases from J, with 12 bases between. The CDR3 extends over 15 amino acids. Germline CDR1 and CDR2: SGHRS and YFSETQ. The CDR3: CASRAAGLAKNIQYF. For the CDR3, the DNA is TGCGCCAGCAGAGCCGCGGGGTTAGCCAAAAACATTCAGTACTTC.

The chain employs TRBV9 and TRBJ2-2; TRBD2 agrees at 10 bases. V shed 4 bases, J shed 6 bases, and the junction held 12 bases outside the gene matches. Germline lookup yields CDR1 SGDLS and CDR2 YYNGEE. CDR3 length: 17 residues. The CDR3 here is CASSPRSPSGRAGELFF. The CDR3 DNA sequence: TGTGCCAGCAGCCCGCGAAGTCCCAGCGGGAGGGCCGGGGAGCTGTTTTTT.

This clone occurred once. The genes are TRBV28 and TRBJ2-2; D may be TRBD2 (5 bases). The CDR3 runs to 13 residues. The V end was cut by 7 bases, the J end by 5 bases, with 11 bases between. From germline, CDR1 is MDHEN and CDR2 SYDVKM. The CDR3: CASTADLTGELFF. The DNA of the CDR3 is TGTGCCAGCACCGCGGACTTAACCGGGGAGCTGTTTTTT.

This clone was seen once. V gene TRBV7-9 combines with J gene TRBJ1-1; D is unclear. This CDR3 has 14 amino acids. Trimming stripped 1 base from V and 5 bases from J, with 11 bases between. Germline loops: CDR1 SEHNR, CDR2 FQNEAQ (reference sequence). In DNA, the CDR3 is TGTGCCAGCAGCTTAGATGGTAGGGAGACTGAAGCTTTCTTT. Residues: CASSLDGRETEAFF.

The chain links TRBV29-1 to TRBJ2-3; 9 nucleotides align to TRBD2. This CDR3 spans 15 amino acids. The germline gives CDR1 SQVTM, CDR2 ANQGSEA. The V and J ends lost 7 bases and 1 base, in that order; junction bases with no gene match: 9. CDR3 coding DNA: TGCAGCGCCCAAAGGGCTAGCGGGGGCACAGATACGCAGTATTTT. Translating gives CSAQRASGGTDTQYF.

By sample fraction, this clone is medium-sized (0.01 to 0.1%). The chain combines TRBV19 with TRBJ2-7; 10 bases map to TRBD1. Germline V gene sequence: CDR1 LNHDA, CDR2 SQIVND (reference sequence). The CDR3 sequence is 15 residues long. Trimming cost V 4 bases and J 4 bases; bases outside gene matches: 7. The CDR3 protein is CASSRAGTGAYEQYF. The CDR3 region has the DNA TGTGCCAGTAGTAGGGCCGGGACAGGGGCGTACGAGCAGTACTTC.

This chain connects TRBV5-1 to TRBJ1-4, with D tentatively TRBD1 (5 bases). In germline, CDR1 is SGHRS, CDR2 YFSETQ. The CDR3 runs to 15 residues. The ends were cut back, 3 bases at V and 8 bases at J, with 17 bases in the middle. DNA of the CDR3: TGCGCCAGCAGCTCTTCCGGTCAGGGCTACGAAAAACTGTTTTTT. It is translated as CASSSSGQGYEKLFF. Looking up the rest from reference TRBV5-1 and TRBJ1-4 gives the full variable domain: KAGVTQTPRYLIKTRGQQVTLSCSPISGHRSVSWYQQTPGQGLQFLFEYFSETQRNKGNFPGRFSGRQFSNSRSEMNVSTLELGDSALYLCASSSSGQGYEKLFFGSGTQLSVL.

This sequence joins TRBV7-2 and TRBJ2-6, with no clear D. This CDR3 contains 17 residues. Germline V gives CDR1 SGHTA, CDR2 FQGNSA. V was clipped by 5 bases and J by 2 bases, with 16 bases between them. The CDR3 here is CASSSMGRHTGANVLTF. For the CDR3, the DNA is TGTGCCAGCAGCAGCATGGGTCGACACACTGGGGCCAACGTCCTGACTTTC.

The J gene is TRBJ1-1, the V gene TRBV11-2; D is possibly TRBD1 (5 bases). V lost 0 bases and J lost 1, with 12 bases in between. CDR1 is SGHAT, CDR2 FQNNGV, per germline. This CDR3 comprises 16 residues. The CDR3 sequence: CASSLEFGRANTEAFF. The CDR3 DNA follows: TGTGCCAGCAGCTTAGAATTTGGCAGGGCGAACACTGAAGCTTTCTTT.

The CDR3 nucleotides read TGTGCCAGCAGCCAACTAGCGGGAGTCGCCTACGAGCAGTACTTC. It encodes CASSQLAGVAYEQYF. This sequence joins TRBV11-2 and TRBJ2-7; TRBD2 matches 11 bases. V was clipped by 5 bases and J by 2 bases; unmatched bases: 5. Germline CDR1 SGHAT, CDR2 FQNNGV. The CDR3 covers 15 residues.

The chain joins TRBV27 to TRBJ2-1; 10 bases fit TRBD2. V shed 3 bases, J shed 9 bases, and the junction held 5 bases outside the gene matches. This CDR3 has 14 residues. Per the germline V gene, CDR1 is MNHEY and CDR2 is SMNVEV (reference sequence). The CDR3 protein is CASSFQREGREQFF. The CDR3 bases are TGTGCCAGCAGTTTCCAGCGGGAGGGGCGTGAGCAGTTCTTC.

V is TRBV15 and J is TRBJ1-1; D may be TRBD1 (6 bases). Germline CDR1 LNHNV, CDR2 YYDKDF (reference sequence). The CDR3 has 14 residues. V lost 3 bases and J lost 5, with 13 bases in between. The CDR3 reads CATSRPTGTTEAFF. CDR3 nucleotide sequence: TGTGCCACCAGCAGGCCCACAGGGACGACTGAAGCTTTCTTT.

The chain recombines TRBV7-6 with TRBJ1-5; D might be TRBD1 (6 bases). Germline values: CDR1 SGHVS, CDR2 FNYEAQ. V shed 5 bases and J shed 6 bases, with 11 bases lying between them. The CDR3 consists of 13 residues. CDR3 residues: CASSKTTGQPQHF. The DNA of the CDR3 is TGTGCCAGCAGCAAGACGACAGGTCAGCCCCAGCATTTT.

The chain employs TRBV6-1 and TRBJ2-1; 10 bases agree with TRBD2. Germline loops: CDR1 MNHNS, CDR2 SASEGT. CDR3 length: 15 residues. J lost 5 bases, V lost 3 bases, and 4 bases had no gene match. Written as DNA, the CDR3 is TGTGCCAGCAGTGAGGGACTAGCGCGCCACAATGAGCAGTTCTTC. The encoded protein is CASSEGLARHNEQFF.

DNA of the CDR3: TGTGCCAGCAGCTTAAACAGAAGACAGCCCCAGCATTTT. This encodes CASSLNRRQPQHF. V and J are TRBV7-2 and TRBJ1-5; D gene unclear. The CDR3 is made up of 13 amino acids. The V end lost 2 bases, the J end lost 7 bases, and 9 bases lay between the germline ends. Germline values: CDR1 SGHTA, CDR2 FQGNSA.

The CDR3 loop reads CASSRGQEGETQYF. For the CDR3, the DNA is TGTGCCAGCAGTCGGGGACAGGAAGGGGAGACCCAGTACTTC. This chain joins TRBV6-6 and TRBJ2-5; 8 bases match TRBD1. Germline lookup yields CDR1 MNHNY and CDR2 SVGAGI (reference sequence). The CDR3 runs to 14 residues. Trimming took 5 bases from V and 5 from J; bases not matched to a gene: 7.

This clone has just one count. This sequence joins TRBV5-1 and TRBJ1-6, with D uncertain. From germline, CDR1 is SGHRS and CDR2 YFSETQ. The CDR3 is 13 amino acids. V was clipped by 5 bases and J by 11 bases, with 14 bases between them. The CDR3 DNA sequence: TGCGCCAGCAGGGAGACCGAGCTAACACCCCTCCACTTT. It translates to CASRETELTPLHF.

This chain connects TRBV29-1 to TRBJ2-1; TRBD1 matches at 7 bases. CDR3 size: 14 residues. After removal of 7 bases from V and 6 bases from J, the junction contained 12 bases not matched to a gene. The V gene's germline CDR1 is SQVTM and CDR2 ANQGSEA. In DNA, the CDR3 is TGCAGCGCTTCGAACCGTGGGACAGCCAATGAGCAGTTCTTC. Translating gives CSASNRGTANEQFF.

This chain links TRBV19 with TRBJ2-2, with 9 nucleotides matching TRBD1. V lost 7 bases to trimming and J lost 6 bases; unmatched junction nucleotides: 6. Germline CDR1 reads LNHDA; CDR2 reads SQIVND (reference sequence). The CDR3 is 14 amino acids. The chain's CDR3 is CASIQGAVAGELFF. The CDR3 DNA reads as TGTGCCAGTATACAGGGGGCAGTAGCCGGGGAGCTGTTTTTT.

The CDR3 bases are TGTGCCAGCAGTGAAATGGGGGCAGCAGGGACCGGGGAGCTGTTTTTT. Translated, it gives CASSEMGAAGTGELFF. The rearrangement links TRBV6-1 to TRBJ2-2, with TRBD1 as a possible D gene (6 bases). The CDR3 is made up of 16 amino acids. Trimming removed 2 bases at V and 5 bases at J, with 15 bases between. Germline V gives CDR1 MNHNS, CDR2 SASEGT.